The clone carrying this TCR beta chain occurred many times. Its antigen is undetermined. The V and J ends lost 0 bases and 4 bases respectively, with 15 bases between them. Germline V gene lookup returns CDR1 GTSNPN and CDR2 SVGIG (reference sequence). The CDR3 runs 15 residues. Starting material of 500 ng total RNA yielded TCR beta cDNA via a constant-region primer. Three rounds of nested multiplex PCR with slightly modified ARM-PCR produced TCR beta libraries. The opening two PCR rounds, 10 cycles each, paired TRBV1-TRBV30 forward primers with a C-beta reverse primer. TCRdb redid the calling of the multiplex PCR reads with MiXCR, one entry per CDR3 protein. The sample carries some 320,000 distinct CDR3 sequences, approximately 65% recorded once. Unsorted whole blood yielded blood RNA, and germline DNA was extracted as well. The record originates from a study of tumor-infiltrating lymphocytes in primary liver carcinoma. Whole-study context: The tumors, T1-T3 N0M0 lesions, were about 4.2 to 10 cm across. Study outcomes and limitations: It was in tumors, not blood, that the top-250-clone fraction was significantly higher (p = 0.039).

The chain employs TRBV30 and TRBJ2-5, with D hard to call. The sequence came from a man aged 40-50 years with primary liver carcinoma and hepatitis B virus infection. The sequenced sample consisted of peripheral blood. CDR3 in amino acids: CAWSVQLAWRETQYF. Written as DNA, the CDR3 is TGTGCCTGGAGTGTACAATTAGCCTGGCGAGAGACCCAGTACTTC.